This T cell receptor beta chain was profiled in a study of blood T cell repertoires in COVID-19. Study information: There were acute and convalescent COVID-19 samples, and they came from the United States, Italy and Spain.

The protocol was immunoSEQ multiplex PCR, while the TCRdb copy is restricted to in-frame clones and leaves out a portion. The sample consists of about 440,000 clones, about nine tenths of them appearing once. The CDR3 has 11 amino acids. V gave up 4 bases and J gave up 7 bases; unmatched junction bases: 3. Germline V CDR1 and CDR2: DFQATT, SNEGSKA (reference sequence). Participants, roughly 18 to 100 years old, spanned more than 20 US areas. Recovery among Cohort 3 donors was established by two negative PCRs, clearance, or symptom resolution. The material sequenced was PBMCs or T cells enriched from blood (not recorded which). This sequence originates from a man aged 18 to 30 who had recovered from COVID-19. The rearrangement links TRBV20-1 to TRBJ2-7; 8 nucleotides align to TRBD1. CDR3 sequence reads: CSAITGGEQYF. DNA of the CDR3: TGCAGTGCTATCACAGGGGGGGAGCAGTACTTC.